Listed below are T cell receptor beta chains from one sample, sequenced in a study of Graves' ophthalmopathy and Graves' hyperthyroidism. TCRdb reanalysed the multiplex PCR reads using MiXCR and keeps one entry per CDR3 protein. The sample lists under 800,000 distinct CDR3 sequences, about 20% occurring once. Sequencing was performed on peripheral blood. The receptors originated from a woman younger than 35 with stable Graves' hyperthyroidism. Some clones in this sample may be carry-over from other donors' samples. Each CDR3 is given with its conserved first and last residue. A D gene is named only where the DNA matches it firmly. Where a row states a size, it is once, few, many or the class of an expanded clone; other rows omit it.

size,D,J,V,CDR3,DNA
many,TRBD1,TRBJ2-7,TRBV9,CASSAGTGIAYEQYF,TGTGCCAGCAGCGCCGGGACAGGGATTGCCTACGAGCAGTACTTC
NA,NA,TRBJ1-3,TRBV12-5,CASGIGVDTIYF,TGTGCTAGTGGTATAGGGGTGGACACCATATATTTT
many,NA,TRBJ2-5,TRBV7-2,CASSPSDQGRMETQYF,TGTGCCAGCAGCCCAAGCGACCAGGGGCGCATGGAGACCCAGTACTTC
NA,NA,TRBJ1-6,TRBV30,CAGHREQFNSPLHF,TGTGCCGGTCACCGGGAACAGTTTAATTCACCCCTCCACTTT
NA,NA,TRBJ1-1,TRBV30,CAWSGGVFMGEAFF,TGTGCCTGGAGCGGGGGAGTGTTCATGGGGGAAGCTTTCTTT
NA,NA,TRBJ1-1,TRBV6-5,CASSFSATDAFF,TGTGCCAGCAGTTTCTCTGCCACTGACGCTTTCTTT
few,NA,TRBJ1-3,TRBV18,CASSPLPQSGNTIYF,TGTGCCAGCTCACCACTACCACAGTCTGGAAACACCATATATTTT
many,TRBD1,TRBJ2-2,TRBV2,CATMDRTIGELFF,TGTGCCACCATGGACAGGACGATCGGGGAGCTGTTTTTT
few,NA,TRBJ2-6,TRBV24-1,CATRPDTGQFSGANVLTF,TGTGCCACCAGACCCGATACTGGACAGTTCTCTGGGGCCAACGTCCTGACTTTC
many,TRBD1,TRBJ1-1,TRBV6-5,CASNPGQTMNTEAFF,TGTGCCAGCAACCCGGGACAGACAATGAACACTGAAGCTTTCTTT
NA,NA,TRBJ1-3,TRBV4-1,CASSQMWGFSGNTIYF,TGCGCCAGCAGCCAAATGTGGGGGTTCTCTGGAAACACCATATATTTT
many,TRBD2,TRBJ2-5,TRBV12-3/TRBV12-4,CASSLEAAGEETQYF,TGTGCCAGCAGTTTAGAGGCAGCGGGAGAAGAGACCCAGTACTTC
NA,TRBD1,TRBJ1-2,TRBV28,CASAWDRGIYGYTF,TGTGCCAGCGCTTGGGACAGGGGGATCTATGGCTACACCTTC
many,TRBD1,TRBJ1-2,TRBV19,CASTDREQRGYTF,TGTGCCAGCACGGACAGGGAGCAGCGTGGCTACACCTTC
many,NA,TRBJ1-2,TRBV10-2,CASSDPGTGNYGYTF,TGCGCCAGCAGTGATCCCGGGACGGGGAACTATGGCTACACCTTC
many,NA,TRBJ1-1,TRBV5-1,CASSLGSYRAFTEAFF,TGCGCCAGCAGCCTCGGTTCATACAGGGCATTCACTGAAGCTTTCTTT
many,TRBD1,TRBJ1-2,TRBV12-3/TRBV12-4,CASSGQGLGYTF,TGTGCCAGCAGTGGACAGGGCCTCGGCTACACCTTC
NA,NA,TRBJ1-1,TRBV6-1,CASSEGGSDMATEAFF,TGTGCCAGCAGTGAAGGGGGCTCGGATATGGCCACTGAAGCTTTCTTT
many,TRBD1,TRBJ1-1,TRBV28,CASSFRGRWTEAFF,TGTGCCAGCAGTTTCAGGGGGCGTTGGACTGAAGCTTTCTTT
NA,TRBD1,TRBJ1-2,TRBV7-9,CAGSLGGGANYGYTF,TGTGCCGGCAGCTTAGGGGGCGGCGCCAACTATGGCTACACCTTC
NA,NA,TRBJ1-5,TRBV19,CASSVGLNNQPQHF,TGTGCCAGTAGTGTAGGACTGAATAATCAGCCCCAGCATTTT
NA,NA,TRBJ2-2,TRBV6-4,CASRDLSALTGELFF,TGTGCCAGCAGAGACCTCAGCGCCCTCACCGGGGAGCTGTTTTTT
few,NA,TRBJ1-1,TRBV24-1,CALRAGKTEAFF,TGTGCCCTCAGAGCAGGGAAAACTGAAGCTTTCTTT
many,NA,TRBJ2-6,TRBV7-2,CASSLGSRFSGANVLTF,TGTGCCAGCAGCTTAGGCTCTCGGTTCTCTGGGGCCAACGTCCTGACTTTC
many,NA,TRBJ2-5,TRBV12-3/TRBV12-4,CASSPTTPRFVETQYF,TGTGCCAGCAGTCCGACTACCCCCCGTTTCGTGGAGACCCAGTACTTC
NA,TRBD2,TRBJ2-5,TRBV4-3,CASSPTPGGPETQYF,TGCGCCAGCAGCCCCACCCCGGGAGGGCCGGAGACCCAGTACTTC
many,NA,TRBJ1-5,TRBV20-1,CSARDLAGGQPQHF,TGCAGTGCTAGAGATCTCGCCGGAGGTCAGCCCCAGCATTTT
NA,NA,TRBJ1-5,TRBV5-5,CASSFGGGGTQPQHF,TGTGCCAGCAGCTTTGGGGGCGGCGGGACTCAGCCCCAGCATTTT
NA,TRBD2,TRBJ2-2,TRBV30,CAWSAYPRSGRAAGELLF,TGTGCCTGGAGTGCCTACCCCCGGAGCGGGAGGGCCGCCGGGGAGCTGCTTTTT
NA,NA,TRBJ2-5,TRBV7-9,CASSSDVGVGETQYF,TGTGCCAGCAGCTCGGATGTAGGGGTTGGAGAGACCCAGTACTTC
many,NA,TRBJ2-5,TRBV2,CASSGLETQYF,TGTGCCAGCAGCGGGCTAGAGACCCAGTACTTC
many,NA,TRBJ1-2,TRBV9,CASSVEGQPVYGYTF,TGTGCCAGCAGCGTGGAGGGGCAGCCAGTCTATGGCTACACCTTC
few,TRBD1,TRBJ1-2,TRBV11-3,CASSDGTGVFYGYTF,TGTGCCAGCAGCGACGGGACAGGGGTTTTTTATGGCTACACCTTC
NA,TRBD1,TRBJ1-6,TRBV5-1,CASSSQPISRDSNSPLHF,TGCGCCAGCAGCTCCCAGCCGATTAGCCGGGACAGCAATTCACCCCTCCACTTT
few,NA,TRBJ2-7,TRBV27,CASRVDIRGIYEQYF,TGTGCCAGCAGGGTGGACATCAGGGGAATCTACGAGCAGTACTTC